One and the same sample provided the 30 T cell receptor beta chains below, sequenced in a study of chemoradiotherapy in HPV16-positive cancers. The table came from immunoSEQ multiplex PCR; TCRdb's copy has only in-frame clones and leaves some out. The sample shows fewer than 15,000 clones, around 62% of them seen only once. The specimen was taken from a patient who underwent chemoradiotherapy. The receptors stem from a human donor with HPV-associated anogenital cancer.

The chain links TRBV5-1 to TRBJ1-1; TRBD1 is a possible D gene (6 bases). The germline V and J ends were trimmed by 3 bases and 5 bases, with 11 bases remaining between them. This CDR3 contains 13 residues. Germline CDR1 SGHRS, CDR2 YFSETQ. The CDR3 DNA reads as TGCGCCAGCAGCTCCGGGGGCATAACTGAAGCTTTCTTT. Its protein product is CASSSGGITEAFF. Drawing the rest from reference TRBV5-1 and TRBJ1-1, the complete variable domain is KAGVTQTPRYLIKTRGQQVTLSCSPISGHRSVSWYQQTPGQGLQFLFEYFSETQRNKGNFPGRFSGRQFSNSRSEMNVSTLELGDSALYLCASSSGGITEAFFGQGTRLTVV.

The V call is TRBV2, the J call TRBJ2-6, with no clear D. V was pared by 6 bases and J by 0 bases, with 9 bases between. Germline V gives CDR1 SNHLY, CDR2 FYNNEI. This CDR3 spans 15 amino acids. CDR3 loop: CASSPIVSGANVLTF. The CDR3 DNA reads TGTGCCAGCAGCCCTATCGTCTCTGGGGCCAACGTCCTGACTTTC.

This chain uses TRBV30 with TRBJ2-1, with 7 bases identical to TRBD2. The CDR3 is made up of 14 amino acids. The ends lost 5 bases at V and 6 bases at J; junction bases unmatched: 10. CDR1 is GTSNPN, CDR2 SVGIG, per germline (reference sequence). CDR3 protein: CAWATSELVNEQFF. CDR3 coding DNA: TGTGCCTGGGCTACTAGCGAATTGGTCAATGAGCAGTTCTTC.

V and J are TRBV28 and TRBJ1-2, with 7 bases matching TRBD1. The V and J ends lost 6 bases and 6 bases, in that order; junction bases with no gene match: 7. The V gene's germline CDR1 is MDHEN and CDR2 SYDVKM. This CDR3 has 13 amino acids. The CDR3 is CASRSRDRNGYTF. The CDR3 DNA follows: TGTGCCAGCAGGAGTAGGGACAGAAATGGCTACACCTTC.

V gene TRBV29-1 combines with J gene TRBJ2-2; D is undetermined. The V and J ends lost 4 bases and 0 bases respectively, with 6 bases between them. CDR1 and CDR2 (germline): SQVTM, ANQGSEA. The CDR3 contains 13 residues. The CDR3 bases are TGCAGCGTTGGATCATCGAACACCGGGGAGCTGTTTTTT. Amino acid sequence: CSVGSSNTGELFF.

This clone was seen a few times. The chain has TRBV6-4 and TRBJ2-3; tentative D call: TRBD2 (6 bases). In germline, CDR1 is MRHNA, CDR2 SNTAGT. Trimming stripped 4 bases from V and 4 bases from J, with 9 bases between. This CDR3 has 13 amino acids. CDR3 DNA sequence: TGTGCCAGCAGTGGAGGGGAGGCAGATACGCAGTATTTT. Translated: CASSGGEADTQYF.

V usage is TRBV2 and J usage is TRBJ2-3; perhaps TRBD2 as D (6 bases). CDR3 size: 15 residues. Trimming took 5 bases from V and 6 from J, leaving 18 bases between them. Germline loops: CDR1 SNHLY, CDR2 FYNNEI. CDR3 bases: TGTGCCAGCAGTAACCCGCAGGGTCGGGGGGATACGCAGTATTTT. Protein: CASSNPQGRGDTQYF.

This clone was picked up a small number of times. The chain has TRBV4-1 and TRBJ2-7, with 7 bases identical to TRBD1. The germline gives CDR1 MGHRA, CDR2 YSYEKL. The ends lost 1 base at V and 4 bases at J; junction bases unmatched: 7. This CDR3 comprises 15 residues. The chain's CDR3 is CASSQALQGKYEQYF. DNA for the CDR3: TGCGCCAGCAGCCAAGCCCTACAGGGGAAGTACGAGCAGTACTTC.

The V call is TRBV18, the J call TRBJ2-2, with 9 positions matching TRBD2. The V segment lost 4 bases and the J segment 0 bases; nucleotides outside the gene matches: 9. Germline-derived CDR1 and CDR2 are KGHSH and LQKENI. The CDR3 consists of 18 residues. The CDR3 loop reads CASSRTGTSQTNTGELFF. In DNA, the CDR3 is TGTGCCAGCTCACGTACCGGGACTAGCCAAACGAACACCGGGGAGCTGTTTTTT.

This chain links TRBV2 with TRBJ2-7; D is perhaps TRBD2 (5 bases). Germline V CDR1 and CDR2: SNHLY, FYNNEI. The CDR3 has 12 amino acids. V was cut by 7 bases and J by 5 bases, with 12 bases left in between. For the CDR3, the DNA is TGTGCCAGCACTACGGGAACCAACGAGCAGTACTTC. It yields the protein CASTTGTNEQYF.

This clone was observed a few times. The chain carries TRBV6-5 and TRBJ1-4, with D uncertain. V was shortened by 10 bases and J by 0 bases, with 9 bases between the two germline ends. CDR1 and CDR2 (germline): MNHEY, SVGAGI. The CDR3 length is 13 residues. The CDR3 DNA reads as TGTGCCACCAAGGGAGCAACTAATGAAAAACTGTTTTTT. Its translation is CATKGATNEKLFF.

This sequence joins TRBV7-3 and TRBJ1-2, with D perhaps TRBD1 (5 bases). CDR1 SGHTA and CDR2 FQGTGA come from the germline V gene. V was clipped by 5 bases and J by 8 bases, with 18 bases between them. The CDR3 has 14 residues. CDR3 nucleotides: TGTGCCAGCAGCCCCCTCCCCGGGACGAGCGGCTACACCTTC. Translated, it gives CASSPLPGTSGYTF.

CDR3 bases: TGCGCCAGCAGCCAAGATTCCCACACAGATACGCAGTATTTT. This sequence encodes CASSQDSHTDTQYF. This chain links TRBV4-1 with TRBJ2-3; D unclear. Germline V lookup: CDR1 MGHRA, CDR2 YSYEKL. The germline V and J ends were trimmed by 0 bases and 2 bases, with 6 bases remaining between them. The CDR3 runs to 14 residues.

By sample fraction, this clone is medium-sized. The rearrangement uses TRBV28 and TRBJ1-2; 7 nucleotides agree with TRBD1. CDR1 and CDR2 from the germline V gene are MDHEN and SYDVKM. The CDR3 extends over 16 amino acids. The V gene end was trimmed by 4 bases and the J gene end by 6 bases; junction bases not matched to a gene: 14. CDR3 sequence: CASSSPPQTGHDGYTF. CDR3 bases: TGTGCCAGCAGTTCCCCTCCTCAGACAGGGCATGATGGCTACACCTTC.

The CDR3, as DNA: TGTGCCAGCACTGAGGGGAATGAGCAGTTCTTC. This codes for CASTEGNEQFF. This chain uses TRBV28 with TRBJ2-1; possibly TRBD1 or TRBD2 for D (5 bases each). Germline lookup yields CDR1 MDHEN and CDR2 SYDVKM. Trimming left V 7 bases short and J 7 bases short, with 8 bases between. This CDR3 comprises 11 residues.

The gene calls are TRBV29-1 and TRBJ1-1; D not certain. Germline V gives CDR1 SQVTM, CDR2 ANQGSEA. This CDR3 comprises 10 residues. V was shortened by 4 bases and J by 3 bases, with 3 bases between the two germline ends. CDR3 residues: CSVAHTEAFF. CDR3 DNA: TGCAGCGTTGCTCACACTGAAGCTTTCTTT. Supplemented by reference TRBV29-1 and TRBJ1-1, the full variable domain reads SAVISQKPSRDICQRGTSLTIQCQVDSQVTMMFWYRQQPGQSLTLIATANQGSEATYESGFVIDKFPISRPNLTFSTLTVSNMSPEDSSIYLCSVAHTEAFFGQGTRLTVV.

The chain joins TRBV5-6 to TRBJ2-2; D is uncertain. Germline V CDR1 and CDR2: SGHDT, YYEEEE. Trimming left V 0 bases short and J 6 bases short, with 6 bases between. This CDR3 spans 13 amino acids. The CDR3 spells CASSLGWAGELFF. The CDR3 nucleotides read TGTGCCAGCAGCTTGGGGTGGGCCGGGGAGCTGTTTTTT.

V is TRBV9 and J is TRBJ1-2, with TRBD1 as a possible D gene (5 bases). Trimming took 0 bases from V and 7 from J, leaving 19 bases between them. CDR1 and CDR2 from the germline V gene are SGDLS and YYNGEE. The CDR3 length is 16 residues. CDR3 in DNA: TGTGCCAGCAGCGTAGACCCGGGGCTGGGAGGTAGTGGCTACACCTTC. It is translated as CASSVDPGLGGSGYTF.

This clone was observed a few times. The chain links TRBV1 to TRBJ1-2; TRBD1, the table's D call, lacks a check against the DNA. TRBV1 is termed a pseudogene. The CDR3 is 21 amino acids. The CDR3: CTSSGPVSGDSLAIANYGYTF. The CDR3 DNA reads TGCACCAGCAGCGGCCCAGTTTCAGGGGATTCCTTGGCGATAGCTAACTATGGCTACACCTTC.

The chain carries TRBV30 and TRBJ1-4; maybe TRBD1 (6 bases). CDR3 length: 17 residues. Germline V CDR1 and CDR2: GTSNPN, SVGIG (reference sequence). Trimming removed 4 bases at V and 0 bases at J, with 18 bases between. CDR3 protein: CAWKRGARESTNEKLFF. The CDR3 DNA reads as TGTGCCTGGAAGCGGGGGGCGAGGGAGTCAACTAATGAAAAACTGTTTTTT.

This sequence joins TRBV6-1 and TRBJ2-5; perhaps D is TRBD1 or TRBD2 (5 bases each). With 6 bases removed from V and 5 bases from J, the gap between germline ends came to 19 bases. The CDR3 is made up of 15 amino acids. Looked up from germline, CDR1 is MNHNS and CDR2 is SASEGT. Here the CDR3 reads CASRDGGRGDETQYF. CDR3 DNA sequence: TGTGCCAGCAGGGACGGTGGGCGTGGGGACGAGACCCAGTACTTC.

V usage is TRBV6-6 and J usage is TRBJ1-2; 7 nucleotides agree with TRBD1. CDR3 size: 14 residues. V dropped 2 bases and J dropped 4; count of bases not matched to a gene: 4. Germline V CDR1 and CDR2: MNHNY, SVGAGI (reference sequence). As DNA, the CDR3 is TGTGCCAGCAGTTACCCCGACAGGGCCTATGGCTACACCTTC. Its protein is CASSYPDRAYGYTF.

The J gene is TRBJ2-4, the V gene TRBV29-1; TRBD1 is a possible D gene (6 bases). The V and J ends lost 3 bases and 4 bases respectively, with 10 bases between them. The germline gives CDR1 SQVTM, CDR2 ANQGSEA. The CDR3 is 13 amino acids. The CDR3, as DNA: TGCAGCGTTGAGGGTCAGGGGAAAAACATTCAGTACTTC. It translates to CSVEGQGKNIQYF. Together with reference TRBV29-1 and TRBJ2-4, the CDR3 gives the full variable domain: SAVISQKPSRDICQRGTSLTIQCQVDSQVTMMFWYRQQPGQSLTLIATANQGSEATYESGFVIDKFPISRPNLTFSTLTVSNMSPEDSSIYLCSVEGQGKNIQYFGAGTRLSVL.

CDR3 protein: CASSYYPGELFF. CDR3 nucleotides: TGTGCCAGCAGCTACTATCCCGGGGAGCTGTTTTTT. The rearrangement links TRBV11-2 to TRBJ2-2; D is unresolved. This CDR3 spans 12 amino acids. Germline V gene sequence: CDR1 SGHAT, CDR2 FQNNGV. Trimming shortened V by 4 bases and J by 6 bases, and 6 bases separated the two germline ends.

The chain uses TRBV19 and TRBJ2-7, with 10 bases identical to TRBD1. V lost 6 bases, J lost 3 bases, and 8 bases stayed unmatched. The CDR3 sequence is 15 residues long. Germline V gene data show CDR1 as LNHDA and CDR2 as SQIVND (reference sequence). In DNA form, the CDR3 reads TGTGCCAGTAGCCCGGGACAGGGGCTCCTCTACGAGCAGTACTTC. Translating it yields CASSPGQGLLYEQYF.

The V gene is TRBV5-5, the J gene TRBJ1-1; weak D call: TRBD1 (5 bases). This CDR3 region has 15 residues. Trimming removed 5 bases from V and 8 bases from J, with 22 bases in between. Germline V gene sequence: CDR1 SGHKS, CDR2 YYEKEE (reference sequence). In nucleotides, the CDR3 is TGTGCCAGCAGTCACGGACAAAGGCTTTTATCGGAAGCTTTCTTT. Translated, it gives CASSHGQRLLSEAFF.

The chain has TRBV6-6 and TRBJ2-5, with D tentatively TRBD1 or TRBD2 (5 bases each). With 5 bases removed from V and 1 base from J, the gap between germline ends came to 8 bases. This CDR3 is 13 amino acids long. Germline V CDR1 and CDR2: MNHNY, SVGAGI (reference sequence). CDR3: CASSRGVQETQYF. The CDR3 nucleotides read TGTGCCAGCAGTCGAGGGGTCCAAGAGACCCAGTACTTC.

This clone was seen a handful of times. The rearrangement links TRBV19 to TRBJ2-2, with unresolved D. Germline lookup yields CDR1 LNHDA and CDR2 SQIVND (reference sequence). The CDR3 spans 13 residues. V was trimmed by 5 bases and J by 5 bases, leaving 9 bases between them. The CDR3 sequence: CASSRSGTGELFF. DNA of the CDR3: TGTGCCAGTAGTCGCAGTGGTACCGGGGAGCTGTTTTTT.

CDR3 sequence: CASEFGADTQYF. CDR3 nucleotide sequence: TGTGCCAGCGAGTTCGGGGCAGATACGCAGTATTTT. This rearrangement joins TRBV9 to TRBJ2-3, with D tentatively TRBD2 (5 bases). Germline loops: CDR1 SGDLS, CDR2 YYNGEE. Deletions cut 7 bases from V and 4 bases from J, with 10 bases between. The CDR3 runs to 12 residues.

The chain combines TRBV27 with TRBJ1-5, with TRBD1 identical over 7 bases. V was pared by 6 bases and J by 7 bases, with 15 bases of the junction left unmatched. The germline gives CDR1 MNHEY, CDR2 SMNVEV (reference sequence). The CDR3 covers 16 residues. CDR3 bases: TGTGCCAGCAGGCGACAGGGAATGGAGCCAAGCCAGCCCCAGCATTTT. Translation: CASRRQGMEPSQPQHF.